This T cell receptor (beta chain) is drawn from a study of B cell selection in AIRE deficiency. The regulatory T cell sort gate was CD4+CD25hiCD127low/negative. General study points: Patient Tconv cells held about 31% of Treg sequences shared by healthy donors. CDR3s were shorter in shared Treg sequences, reflecting few non-templated nucleotide insertions.

Germline CDR1 is SGHDT and CDR2 is YYEEEE. The junction had 1 base not matched to a gene; V was cut back by 0 bases and J by 6 bases. The CDR3 loop spans 13 amino acids. This clone was counted a single time. As yet, its antigen is unknown. The assay was immunoSEQ multiplex PCR, and TCRdb's table has in-frame clones only and misses some. The sample yields approximately 14,000 clones, approximately 94% seen once. J is TRBJ2-3 and V is TRBV5-6; 7 bases align to TRBD2. Material: Tregs sorted from PBMCs. This TCR was sampled from a human donor with AIRE deficiency. The CDR3 sequence is CASSLGRGDTQYF. The CDR3 DNA sequence: TGTGCCAGCAGCTTGGGGCGGGGGGATACGCAGTATTTT.